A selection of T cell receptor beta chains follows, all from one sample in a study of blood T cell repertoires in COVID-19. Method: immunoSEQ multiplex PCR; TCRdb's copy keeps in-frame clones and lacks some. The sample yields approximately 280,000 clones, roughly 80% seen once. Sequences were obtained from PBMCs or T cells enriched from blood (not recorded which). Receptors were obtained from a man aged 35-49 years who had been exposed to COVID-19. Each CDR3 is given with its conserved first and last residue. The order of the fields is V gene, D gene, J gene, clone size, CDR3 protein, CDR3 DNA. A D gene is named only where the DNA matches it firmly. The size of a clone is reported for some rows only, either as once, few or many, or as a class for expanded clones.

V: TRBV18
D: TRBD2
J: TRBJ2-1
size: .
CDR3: CASSPQPTSGRASLFF
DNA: TGTGCCAGCTCACCTCAGCCGACTAGCGGGAGGGCTTCATTGTTCTTC

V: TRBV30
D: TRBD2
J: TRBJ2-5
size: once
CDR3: CAWSPAALAGQETQYF
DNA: TGTGCCTGGAGCCCGGCGGCTCTAGCGGGGCAAGAGACCCAGTACTTC

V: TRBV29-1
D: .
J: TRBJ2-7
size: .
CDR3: CSVGAGPIYEQYF
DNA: TGCAGCGTTGGGGCAGGTCCCATCTACGAGCAGTACTTC

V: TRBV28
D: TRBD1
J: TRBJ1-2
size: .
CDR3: CASSTSTGAVLGGYTF
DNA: TGTGCCAGCAGTACCTCGACAGGGGCGGTCCTCGGTGGCTACACCTTC

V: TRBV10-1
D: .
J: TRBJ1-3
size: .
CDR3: CASSEGLVAGNTIYF
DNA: TGCGCCAGCAGTGAGGGCCTGGTGGCTGGAAACACCATATATTTT

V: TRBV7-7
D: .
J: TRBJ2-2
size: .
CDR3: CASSLGGGYAGELFF
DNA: TGTGCTAGCAGCTTAGGAGGGGGCTACGCCGGGGAGCTGTTTTTT

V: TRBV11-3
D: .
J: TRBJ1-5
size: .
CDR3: CASSSQDNQPQHF
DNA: TGTGCCAGCAGCTCACAGGACAATCAGCCCCAGCATTTT

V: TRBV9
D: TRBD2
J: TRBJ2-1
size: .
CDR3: CASSVALGGSGTNEQFF
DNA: TGTGCCAGCAGCGTTGCATTGGGAGGTAGCGGGACCAATGAGCAGTTCTTC

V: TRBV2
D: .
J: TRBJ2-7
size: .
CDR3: CASTSPRGFRTYEQYF
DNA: TGTGCCAGCACCTCCCCCAGGGGTTTCAGGACCTACGAGCAGTACTTC

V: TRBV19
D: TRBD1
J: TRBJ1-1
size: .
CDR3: CASRDTRGQGGNF
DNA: TGTGCCAGTAGAGACACCCGGGGACAGGGGGGGAACTTT

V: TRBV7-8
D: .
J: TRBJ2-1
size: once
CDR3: CASSFGQGSYNEQFF
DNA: TGTGCCAGCAGCTTTGGCCAGGGTTCCTACAATGAGCAGTTCTTC

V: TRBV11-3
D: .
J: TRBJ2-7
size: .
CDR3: CASSFYQAGAGYEQYF
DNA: TGTGCCAGCAGCTTTTATCAGGCAGGGGCGGGTTACGAGCAGTACTTC

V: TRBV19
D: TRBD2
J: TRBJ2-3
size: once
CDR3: CASSIGLAGTTDTQYF
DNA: TGTGCCAGTAGTATCGGACTAGCGGGTACCACAGATACGCAGTATTTT

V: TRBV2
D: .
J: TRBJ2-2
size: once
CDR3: CASTAAADTGELFF
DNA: TGTGCCAGCACAGCGGCCGCGGACACCGGGGAGCTGTTTTTT

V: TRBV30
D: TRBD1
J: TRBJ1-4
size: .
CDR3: CAWSRDRGQEKLFF
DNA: TGTGCCTGGAGTCGGGACAGGGGGCAGGAAAAACTGTTTTTT

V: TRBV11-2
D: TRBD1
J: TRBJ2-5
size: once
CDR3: CASSFQTGGGETQYF
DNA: TGTGCCAGCAGCTTCCAAACAGGGGGTGGGGAGACCCAGTACTTC

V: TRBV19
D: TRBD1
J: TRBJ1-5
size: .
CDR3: CASSMTGRNQPQHF
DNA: TGTGCCAGTAGTATGACAGGGAGGAATCAGCCCCAGCATTTT

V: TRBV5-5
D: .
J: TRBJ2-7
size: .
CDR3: CASSPRTVSYEQYF
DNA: TGTGCCAGCTCCCCAAGGACAGTCTCCTACGAGCAGTACTTC

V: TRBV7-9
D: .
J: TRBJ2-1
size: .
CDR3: CASSSSGTRNDEQFF
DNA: TGTGCCAGCAGCTCCTCCGGGACAAGAAATGATGAGCAGTTCTTC

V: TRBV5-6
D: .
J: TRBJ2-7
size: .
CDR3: CASSLFTAYEQYF
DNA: TGTGCCAGCAGCTTGTTTACAGCCTACGAGCAGTACTTC

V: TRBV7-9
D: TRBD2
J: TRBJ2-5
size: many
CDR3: CASRTSGRSETQYF
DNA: TGTGCCAGCAGGACTAGCGGGAGATCGGAGACCCAGTACTTC